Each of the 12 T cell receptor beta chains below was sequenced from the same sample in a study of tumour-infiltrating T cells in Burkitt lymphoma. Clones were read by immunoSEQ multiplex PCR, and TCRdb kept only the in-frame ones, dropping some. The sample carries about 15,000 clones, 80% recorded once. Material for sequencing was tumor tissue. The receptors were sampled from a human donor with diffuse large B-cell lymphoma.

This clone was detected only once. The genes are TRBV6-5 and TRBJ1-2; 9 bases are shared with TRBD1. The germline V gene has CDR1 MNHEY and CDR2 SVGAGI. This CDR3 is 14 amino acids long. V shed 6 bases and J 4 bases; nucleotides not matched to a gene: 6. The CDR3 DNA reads TGTGCCAGCAGGATTACAGGGGGCGGCTATGGCTACACCTTC. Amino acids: CASRITGGGYGYTF.

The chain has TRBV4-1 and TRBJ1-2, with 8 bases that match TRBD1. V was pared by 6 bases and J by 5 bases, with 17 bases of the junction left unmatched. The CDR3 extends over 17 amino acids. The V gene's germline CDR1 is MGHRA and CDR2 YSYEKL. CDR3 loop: CASSLLDQGAQRYGYTF. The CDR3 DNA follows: TGCGCCAGCAGTCTTCTTGACCAGGGGGCGCAGAGGTATGGCTACACCTTC.

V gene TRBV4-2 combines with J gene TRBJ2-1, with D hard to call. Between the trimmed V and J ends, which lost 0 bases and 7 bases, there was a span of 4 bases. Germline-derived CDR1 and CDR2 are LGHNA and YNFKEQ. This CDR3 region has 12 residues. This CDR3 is CASSQDGNEQFF. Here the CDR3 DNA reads TGTGCCAGCAGCCAAGATGGTAATGAGCAGTTCTTC.

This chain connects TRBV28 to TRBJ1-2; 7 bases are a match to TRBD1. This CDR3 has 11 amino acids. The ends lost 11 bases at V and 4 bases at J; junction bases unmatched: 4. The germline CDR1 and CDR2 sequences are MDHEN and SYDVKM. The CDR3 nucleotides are TGTGCCTACAGGGGACTCTATGGCTACACCTTC. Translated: CAYRGLYGYTF.

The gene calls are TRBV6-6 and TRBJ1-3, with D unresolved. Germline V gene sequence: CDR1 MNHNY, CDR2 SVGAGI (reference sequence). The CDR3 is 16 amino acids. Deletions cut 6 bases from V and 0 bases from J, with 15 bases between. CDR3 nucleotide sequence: TGTGCCAGCAGCTCCCAGCGCCCCAGCTCTGGAAACACCATATATTTT. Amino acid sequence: CASSSQRPSSGNTIYF.

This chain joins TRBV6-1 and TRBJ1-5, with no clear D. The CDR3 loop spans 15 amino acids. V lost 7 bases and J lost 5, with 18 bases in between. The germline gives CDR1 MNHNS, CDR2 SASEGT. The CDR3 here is CASNPSGFGDQPQHF. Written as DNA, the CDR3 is TGTGCCAGCAATCCTTCCGGGTTTGGTGATCAGCCCCAGCATTTT.

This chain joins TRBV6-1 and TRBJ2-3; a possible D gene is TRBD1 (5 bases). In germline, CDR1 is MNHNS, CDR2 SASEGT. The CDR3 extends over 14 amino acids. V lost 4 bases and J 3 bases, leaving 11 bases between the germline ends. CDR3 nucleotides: TGTGCCAGCAGTGGATTACAGGCAACAGATACGCAGTATTTT. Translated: CASSGLQATDTQYF.

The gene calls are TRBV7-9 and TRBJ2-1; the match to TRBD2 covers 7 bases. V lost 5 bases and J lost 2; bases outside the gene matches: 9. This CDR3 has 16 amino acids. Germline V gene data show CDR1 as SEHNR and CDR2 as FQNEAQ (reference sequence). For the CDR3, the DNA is TGTGCCAGCAGCACGTACCTAGCGGCGACCTACAATGAGCAGTTCTTC. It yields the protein CASSTYLAATYNEQFF.

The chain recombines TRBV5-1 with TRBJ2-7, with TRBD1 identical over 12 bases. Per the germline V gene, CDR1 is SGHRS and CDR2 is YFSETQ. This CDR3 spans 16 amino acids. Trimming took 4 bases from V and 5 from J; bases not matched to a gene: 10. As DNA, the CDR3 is TGCGCCAGCAGCCCTAAGACCGGGACAGGGGGCAACGAGCAGTACTTC. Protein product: CASSPKTGTGGNEQYF.

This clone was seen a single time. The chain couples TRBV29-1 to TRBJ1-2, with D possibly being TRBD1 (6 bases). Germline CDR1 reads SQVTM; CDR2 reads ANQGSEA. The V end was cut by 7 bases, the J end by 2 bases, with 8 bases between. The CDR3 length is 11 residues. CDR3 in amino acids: CSAGQNYGYTF. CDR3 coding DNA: TGCAGCGCCGGACAGAACTATGGCTACACCTTC.

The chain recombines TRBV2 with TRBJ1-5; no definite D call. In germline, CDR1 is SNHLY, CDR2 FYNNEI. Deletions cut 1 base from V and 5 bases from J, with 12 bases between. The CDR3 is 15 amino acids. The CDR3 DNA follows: TGTGCCAGCAGTGAAGAACAGTGGAACGATCAGCCCCAGCATTTT. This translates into CASSEEQWNDQPQHF.

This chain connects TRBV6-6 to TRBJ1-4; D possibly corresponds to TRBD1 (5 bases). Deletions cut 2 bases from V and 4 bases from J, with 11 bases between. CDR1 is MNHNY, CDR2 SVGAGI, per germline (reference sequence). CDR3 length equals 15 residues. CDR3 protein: CASSYGRQLNEKLFF. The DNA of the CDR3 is TGTGCCAGCAGTTACGGTCGACAGCTTAATGAAAAACTGTTTTTT.